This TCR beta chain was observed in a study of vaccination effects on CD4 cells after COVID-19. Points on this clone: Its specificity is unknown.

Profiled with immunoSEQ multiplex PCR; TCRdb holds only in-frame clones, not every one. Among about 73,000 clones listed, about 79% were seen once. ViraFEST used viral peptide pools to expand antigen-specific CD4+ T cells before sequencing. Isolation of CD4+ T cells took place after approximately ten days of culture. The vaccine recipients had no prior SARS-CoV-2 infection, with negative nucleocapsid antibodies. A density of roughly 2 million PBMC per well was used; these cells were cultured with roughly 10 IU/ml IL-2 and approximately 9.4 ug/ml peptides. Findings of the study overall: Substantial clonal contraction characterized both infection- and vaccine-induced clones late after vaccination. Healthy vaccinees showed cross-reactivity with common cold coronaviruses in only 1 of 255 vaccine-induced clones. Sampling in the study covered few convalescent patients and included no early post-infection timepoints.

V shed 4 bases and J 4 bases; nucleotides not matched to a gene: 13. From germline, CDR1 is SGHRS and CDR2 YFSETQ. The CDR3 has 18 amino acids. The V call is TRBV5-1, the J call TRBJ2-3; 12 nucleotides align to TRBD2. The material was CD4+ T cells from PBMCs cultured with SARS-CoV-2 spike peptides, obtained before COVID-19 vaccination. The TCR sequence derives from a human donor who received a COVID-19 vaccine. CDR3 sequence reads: CASSRGLAGRVGADTQYF. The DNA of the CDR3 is TGCGCCAGCAGCCGTGGACTAGCGGGGCGGGTAGGGGCAGATACGCAGTATTTT.